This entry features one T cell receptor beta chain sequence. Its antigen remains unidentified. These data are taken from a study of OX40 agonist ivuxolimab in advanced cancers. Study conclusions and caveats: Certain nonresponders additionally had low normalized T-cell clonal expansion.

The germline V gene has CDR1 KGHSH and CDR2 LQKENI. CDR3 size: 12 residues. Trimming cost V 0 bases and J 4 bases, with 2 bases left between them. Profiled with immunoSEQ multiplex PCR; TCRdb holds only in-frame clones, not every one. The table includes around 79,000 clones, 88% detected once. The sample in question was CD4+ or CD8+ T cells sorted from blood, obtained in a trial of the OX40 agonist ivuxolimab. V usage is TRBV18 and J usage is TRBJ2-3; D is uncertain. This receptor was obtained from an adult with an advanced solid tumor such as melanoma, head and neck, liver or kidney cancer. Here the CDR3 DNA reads TGTGCCAGCTCACCACCCCCAGATACGCAGTATTTT. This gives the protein CASSPPPDTQYF.